Listed below are T cell receptor beta chains from one sample, sequenced in a study of T cells in Graves' hyperthyroidism and ophthalmopathy. TCRdb called the multiplex PCR reads again in MiXCR, with one record for every CDR3 protein. The sample shows about 590,000 distinct CDR3 sequences, 12% to 15% of them seen only once. Sequenced material: blood. The receptors were gathered from a woman aged 18-29 years with Graves' ophthalmopathy. CDR3s include the opening cysteine and the closing phenylalanine or tryptophan. D genes are given only for firm matches. Rows may omit the clone size; those that give it use once, few, many or a size class.

clone size	J gene	V gene	D gene	CDR3 protein	CDR3 DNA
-	TRBJ1-6	TRBV6-2/TRBV6-3	-	CASSRALRSSYNSPLHF	TGTGCCAGCAGCCGCGCCCTCAGGAGCTCCTATAATTCACCCCTCCACTTT
-	TRBJ1-1	TRBV30	TRBD1	CAWGQGSTEAFF	TGTGCCTGGGGACAGGGGAGCACTGAAGCTTTCTTT
few	TRBJ1-6	TRBV20-1	-	CSAREGNSPLHF	TGCAGTGCTAGGGAGGGTAATTCACCCCTCCACTTT
-	TRBJ1-2	TRBV6-1	TRBD1	CASTPGGTGAFVDGYTF	TGTGCCAGCACTCCAGGGGGGACAGGGGCCTTTGTCGATGGCTACACCTTC
few	TRBJ2-1	TRBV11-2	-	CASRNPNNERFF	TGTGCCAGCAGGAACCCTAACAATGAGCGGTTCTTC
few	TRBJ2-5	TRBV13	TRBD2	CASSSDPGLAGNFQETQYF	TGTGCCAGCAGCTCGGATCCGGGACTAGCGGGGAACTTCCAAGAGACCCAGTACTTC
many	TRBJ2-7	TRBV6-2/TRBV6-3	-	CASTIRRVSHDEQYF	TGTGCCAGCACTATAAGACGGGTGTCACACGACGAGCAGTACTTC
many	TRBJ2-2	TRBV5-8	-	CASSGRQGLYTGELFF	TGTGCCAGCAGTGGTCGGCAGGGGCTTTACACCGGGGAGCTGTTTTTT
many	TRBJ2-1	TRBV2	-	CASSLVGYNNEQFF	TGTGCCAGCAGCCTAGTGGGCTATAACAATGAGCAGTTCTTC
many	TRBJ2-1	TRBV28	-	CASSLNDPGTPYNEQFF	TGTGCCAGCAGTTTAAACGATCCGGGGACCCCCTACAATGAGCAGTTCTTC
-	TRBJ1-2	TRBV6-1	TRBD1	CASPSRGLGYTF	TGTGCCAGCCCAAGCAGGGGGCTGGGCTACACCTTC
many	TRBJ2-5	TRBV7-9	-	CASSLNLQGQETQYF	TGTGCCAGCAGCTTAAACTTACAGGGTCAGGAGACCCAGTACTTC
many	TRBJ2-3	TRBV5-1	TRBD2	CASSLAPGGPDTQYF	TGCGCCAGCAGCTTGGCTCCGGGAGGCCCAGATACGCAGTATTTT
many	TRBJ2-5	TRBV29-1	TRBD1	CSVDRDRSQETQYF	TGCAGCGTTGACCGGGACAGGTCGCAAGAGACCCAGTACTTC
many	TRBJ1-6	TRBV6-2/TRBV6-3	-	CASSYSGLHNSPLHF	TGTGCCAGCAGTTACTCGGGACTTCATAATTCACCCCTCCACTTT
few	TRBJ2-3	TRBV9	-	CASSVMTDTQYF	TGTGCCAGCAGCGTAATGACCGATACGCAGTATTTT
-	TRBJ1-2	TRBV6-2/TRBV6-3	TRBD1	CANYPGTGGSNYGYTF	TGTGCCAACTACCCCGGGACAGGGGGCTCTAACTATGGCTACACCTTC
-	TRBJ1-5	TRBV15	TRBD1	CATSGTTGGTSNQPQHF	TGTGCCACCAGCGGGACGACAGGGGGTACGAGCAATCAGCCCCAGCATTTT
many	TRBJ2-7	TRBV5-5	-	CASSFRAGQYF	TGTGCCAGCAGCTTCCGGGCCGGGCAGTACTTC
many	TRBJ1-1	TRBV15	-	CATSSDSSNTEAFF	TGTGCCACCAGCAGTGACAGCTCGAACACTGAAGCTTTCTTT
-	TRBJ2-1	TRBV9	-	CASSVISSSSYNEQFF	TGTGCCAGCAGCGTTATTAGCTCGAGCTCCTACAATGAGCAGTTCTTC
-	TRBJ2-1	TRBV20-1	TRBD2	CSARGGGSGGYSYNEQFF	TGCAGTGCTAGAGGCGGGGGATCTGGCGGCTACTCCTACAATGAGCAGTTCTTC
few	TRBJ2-1	TRBV12-3/TRBV12-4	-	CASSLVGSGWKNYNEQFF	TGTGCCAGCAGTTTAGTGGGATCGGGGTGGAAAAACTACAATGAGCAGTTCTTC
many	TRBJ2-5	TRBV6-5	TRBD2	CASSYSRSSGETQYF	TGTGCCAGCAGTTACTCGAGAAGTAGCGGGGAGACCCAGTACTTC
many	TRBJ2-1	TRBV7-8	TRBD2	CASRPAGRNEQFF	TGTGCCAGCAGACCCGCCGGGAGGAACGAGCAGTTCTTC
few	TRBJ2-7	TRBV6-1	TRBD2	CASRVRDGGSYEQYF	TGTGCCAGCAGAGTCCGGGACGGGGGGTCCTACGAGCAGTACTTC
many	TRBJ2-2	TRBV20-1	-	CSAREERPNTGELFF	TGCAGTGCTAGAGAGGAGCGGCCTAACACCGGGGAGCTGTTTTTT
many	TRBJ2-7	TRBV9	TRBD1	CASSPAAGGGLKQYF	TGTGCCAGCAGCCCCGCGGCAGGGGGTGGGCTGAAGCAGTACTTC
many	TRBJ1-1	TRBV9	-	CASSAWGGNTEAFF	TGTGCCAGCAGCGCCTGGGGAGGAAACACTGAAGCTTTCTTT
-	TRBJ2-1	TRBV10-3	TRBD1	CAITKGTGDFSEQFF	TGTGCCATCACTAAGGGGACAGGGGATTTTAGTGAGCAGTTCTTC
-	TRBJ2-3	TRBV20-1	TRBD2	CSARSIAGWGTDTQYF	TGCAGTGCTAGATCTATAGCGGGCTGGGGCACAGATACGCAGTATTTT
many	TRBJ2-7	TRBV20-1	TRBD1	CSARGQLPSLEQYF	TGCAGTGCGAGGGGACAGCTGCCTTCCTTGGAGCAGTACTTC
-	TRBJ2-5	TRBV19	TRBD2	CASSSPRTSGRETQYF	TGTGCCAGTAGTTCCCCCCGGACTAGCGGGAGGGAGACCCAGTACTTC